This TCR beta chain appears in the sequencing data of a study of pediatric ulcerative colitis. Findings of the study overall: Acute severe colitis showed lower rectal diversity from clonal expansions. A couple of rectal CDR3 clonotypes occurred in all ulcerative colitis patients.

As regards this clone: Its matching antigen is unknown.

Germline V gene sequence: CDR1 SEHNR, CDR2 FQNEAQ (reference sequence). The CDR3 runs 12 residues. V lost 3 bases and J 6 bases, leaving 7 bases between the germline ends. Rectal tissue came from one to two pinch biopsies taken at colonoscopy. Data came from immunoSEQ multiplex PCR; TCRdb stores just in-frame clones and leaves some out. The sample includes about 22,000 clones, about two thirds of them seen just once. The source material was gut tissue. The origin of this receptor is a boy aged 5-17 years with severe ulcerative colitis. The chain recombines TRBV7-9 with TRBJ2-3; D gene ambiguous. This CDR3 reads CASSLNLDTQYF. For the CDR3, the DNA is TGTGCCAGCAGCTTGAACCTGGATACGCAGTATTTT.